This T cell receptor beta chain was documented in a study of T cell responses to AZD1222 COVID-19 vaccine. Study-level points and caveats: Repertoires in all cases were sampled only once the peak T cell response had passed.

Per germline, CDR1 SGHAT and CDR2 FQNNGV. V lost 9 bases to trimming and J lost 4 bases, with 34 bases between them. The CDR3 is 19 amino acids. Clones were sequenced by immunoSEQ multiplex PCR, and TCRdb holds only the in-frame ones, with some missing. The sample consists of over 85,000 clones, over 85% of them appearing once. Combined were second doses at about 4 or about 12 weeks. About this clone: Its antigen is still unknown.

The material sequenced was peripheral blood, taken 28 days after the second AZD1222 dose. This TCR derives from an adult who received the AZD1222 COVID-19 vaccine. The genes are TRBV11-2 and TRBJ2-7; tentative D call: TRBD2 (6 bases). The CDR3 reads CASLTPSSFQKQGRYEQYF. CDR3 nucleotides: TGTGCCAGTCTTACCCCATCAAGCTTTCAAAAACAAGGGAGGTACGAGCAGTACTTC.